This T cell receptor delta chain was profiled in a study of Vδ1+ human thymocytes. General observations from the study: Thymic TRG and TRD repertoires appeared highly polyclonal, with Gaussian CDR3 length distributions. Thymic delta-chain repertoires held 20% to 25% Vdelta2 sequences and few Vdelta3, despite high sort purity.

The template was reverse-transcribed extracted RNA. Multiplex PCR used pooled V-gene forward primers and a constant-region reverse primer to amplify CDR3s. TCRdb reran clone calling via CATT on the multiplex PCR reads. The sample includes 20,000 to 25,000 delta-chain clones, over 7% of them seen just once. The V end was cut by 2 bases, the J end by 0 bases, with 16 bases between. Germline V gives CDR1 TSWWSYY, CDR2 QGS. There are 17 residues in the CDR3. As for this clone: Its antigen is unidentified.

The specimen was Vdelta1+ gamma-delta thymocytes from the thymus. Indicated subset: FACS-sorted CD3+ TCRalphabeta- TCRVdelta1+ TCRVdelta2- thymocytes. The TCR comes from a child under two years old who had congenital heart surgery. This chain links TRDV1 with TRDJ1; D is ambiguous. The CDR3 sequence is CALGEVSSRLYTDKLIF. The CDR3 DNA follows: TGTGCTCTTGGGGAAGTCTCTTCGAGGTTGTACACCGATAAACTCATCTTT.